This is a list of T cell receptor beta chains from one sample in a study of cytomegalovirus exposure and HLA in healthy donors. Repertoires were generated with immunoSEQ multiplex PCR, while TCRdb's copy carries only in-frame clones and drops some. This table holds more than 80,000 clones, around 75% found once. Sequencing used PBMCs. All receptors derive from a man between 35 and 55 years old in good health and CMV-seronegative. The CDR3 runs from the conserved cysteine through the conserved F or W. A D gene is named only where the DNA matches it firmly. Clone sizes are given selectively: once, few, many, or a class where the clone is expanded.

d_call: -; v_call: TRBV5-4; clone_size: few; cdr3_length: 14; j_call: TRBJ2-3; cdr3_nt: TGTGCCAGCAGCCCCTACTTGTGGTCAGATACGCAGTATTTT; cdr3_aa: CASSPYLWSDTQYF
d_call: TRBD1; v_call: TRBV19; clone_size: -; cdr3_length: 14; j_call: TRBJ1-1; cdr3_nt: TGTGCCAGTAGTATTTTTCAGGGGGCCGGTGAAGCTTTCTTT; cdr3_aa: CASSIFQGAGEAFF
d_call: -; v_call: TRBV9; clone_size: few; cdr3_length: 16; j_call: TRBJ1-6; cdr3_nt: TGTGCCAGCAGCGTAGCTGGCAGTTTACCGAATTCACCCCTCCACTTT; cdr3_aa: CASSVAGSLPNSPLHF
d_call: -; v_call: TRBV9; clone_size: -; cdr3_length: 16; j_call: TRBJ1-2; cdr3_nt: TGTGCCAGCAGCGCAACCCTCGCCCGGGGGGCAGGTGGCTACACCTTC; cdr3_aa: CASSATLARGAGGYTF
d_call: TRBD2; v_call: TRBV6-1; clone_size: -; cdr3_length: 17; j_call: TRBJ2-7; cdr3_nt: TGTGCCAGCAGTGAACGGCGGGGGGCCCTCCCTGACTACGAGCAGTACTTC; cdr3_aa: CASSERRGALPDYEQYF
d_call: TRBD1; v_call: TRBV10-3; clone_size: -; cdr3_length: 16; j_call: TRBJ1-5; cdr3_nt: TGTGCCATCAGCCCTAGCGGGGCCAACAGGGGACAGCCCCAGCATTTT; cdr3_aa: CAISPSGANRGQPQHF
d_call: -; v_call: TRBV5-5; clone_size: -; cdr3_length: 14; j_call: TRBJ2-7; cdr3_nt: TGTGCCAGTAGCTTGTCACGGACAATATACGAGCAGTACTTC; cdr3_aa: CASSLSRTIYEQYF
d_call: TRBD1; v_call: TRBV27; clone_size: -; cdr3_length: 19; j_call: TRBJ1-1; cdr3_nt: TGTGCCAGCAGTTTAGTCGCAATCGACGTAAGACAGGGGGCGAATGAAGCTTTCTTT; cdr3_aa: CASSLVAIDVRQGANEAFF
d_call: TRBD2; v_call: TRBV7-2; clone_size: -; cdr3_length: 14; j_call: TRBJ2-1; cdr3_nt: TGTGCCAGCAGCCGCGGGGGGGGCTACAATGAGCAGTTCTTC; cdr3_aa: CASSRGGGYNEQFF
d_call: TRBD1; v_call: TRBV6-1; clone_size: -; cdr3_length: 12; j_call: TRBJ1-2; cdr3_nt: TGTGCCAGCAGTGGGACAGGGTATGGCTACACCTTC; cdr3_aa: CASSGTGYGYTF
d_call: TRBD1; v_call: TRBV2; clone_size: -; cdr3_length: 15; j_call: TRBJ2-1; cdr3_nt: TGTGCCAGCAGCGCGGGGACAGGGGGACGGGATGAGCAGTTCTTC; cdr3_aa: CASSAGTGGRDEQFF
d_call: -; v_call: TRBV6-5; clone_size: -; cdr3_length: 14; j_call: TRBJ2-7; cdr3_nt: TGTGCCAGCACTCCGGGACAACCGCCCTACGAGCAGTACTTC; cdr3_aa: CASTPGQPPYEQYF
d_call: -; v_call: TRBV18; clone_size: -; cdr3_length: 16; j_call: TRBJ1-5; cdr3_nt: TGTGCCAGCTCACCAGGGGCAGGGTATAGCAATCAGCCCCAGCATTTT; cdr3_aa: CASSPGAGYSNQPQHF
d_call: -; v_call: TRBV5-4; clone_size: -; cdr3_length: 15; j_call: TRBJ2-1; cdr3_nt: TGTGCCAGCAGCTTGGGGCTAGGAGGTGCTAATGAGCAGTTCTTC; cdr3_aa: CASSLGLGGANEQFF
d_call: -; v_call: TRBV2; clone_size: -; cdr3_length: 16; j_call: TRBJ2-4; cdr3_nt: TGTGCCAGCAGTGCCCTCAGGGGCATAACCAAAAACATTCAGTACTTC; cdr3_aa: CASSALRGITKNIQYF
d_call: -; v_call: TRBV5-1; clone_size: -; cdr3_length: 16; j_call: TRBJ2-2; cdr3_nt: TGCGCCAGCAGAGCGGATTTGGACGTCAGAACCGGGGAGCTGTTTTTT; cdr3_aa: CASRADLDVRTGELFF
d_call: -; v_call: TRBV19; clone_size: -; cdr3_length: 13; j_call: TRBJ2-5; cdr3_nt: TGTGCCAGTAGCAGGACACTGCGAGAGACCCAGTACTTC; cdr3_aa: CASSRTLRETQYF
d_call: TRBD2; v_call: TRBV4-2; clone_size: once; cdr3_length: 16; j_call: TRBJ2-3; cdr3_nt: TGTGCCAGCAGCCAAGATCATGCGGGGGGGCCAGATACGCAGTATTTT; cdr3_aa: CASSQDHAGGPDTQYF
d_call: TRBD1; v_call: TRBV6-5; clone_size: -; cdr3_length: 13; j_call: TRBJ2-4; cdr3_nt: TGTGCCAGCAGTTACTACAGGGGGGACATTCAGTACTTC; cdr3_aa: CASSYYRGDIQYF
d_call: -; v_call: TRBV4-1; clone_size: -; cdr3_length: 16; j_call: TRBJ1-3; cdr3_nt: TGCGCCAGCAGCCAAGGCCCTGGCAGCTCTGGAAACACCATATATTTT; cdr3_aa: CASSQGPGSSGNTIYF
d_call: TRBD1; v_call: TRBV13; clone_size: -; cdr3_length: 13; j_call: TRBJ2-7; cdr3_nt: TGTGCCAGCAGCTTCGGACAGGTCTACGAGCAGTACTTC; cdr3_aa: CASSFGQVYEQYF
d_call: TRBD1; v_call: TRBV18; clone_size: -; cdr3_length: 13; j_call: TRBJ2-7; cdr3_nt: TGTGCCAGCTCACCTGGACAGGGAGGCGAGCAGTACTTC; cdr3_aa: CASSPGQGGEQYF
d_call: TRBD2; v_call: TRBV7-9; clone_size: -; cdr3_length: 16; j_call: TRBJ2-7; cdr3_nt: TGTGCCAGCAGCCGATATAGCGGGGGGAACGGCGACGAGCAGTACTTC; cdr3_aa: CASSRYSGGNGDEQYF
d_call: TRBD2; v_call: TRBV28; clone_size: once; cdr3_length: 16; j_call: TRBJ2-1; cdr3_nt: TGTGCCAGCAGTACCCCGACTAGCGGGACACACAATGAGCAGTTCTTC; cdr3_aa: CASSTPTSGTHNEQFF
d_call: TRBD1; v_call: TRBV11-2; clone_size: -; cdr3_length: 14; j_call: TRBJ2-1; cdr3_nt: TGTGCCAGCAGCCCCGGGACAGGGTATAATGAGCAGTTCTTC; cdr3_aa: CASSPGTGYNEQFF
d_call: -; v_call: TRBV7-6; clone_size: -; cdr3_length: 15; j_call: TRBJ2-3; cdr3_nt: TGTGCCAGCAGCTTAGAGTCGGTACGAGCAGATACGCAGTATTTT; cdr3_aa: CASSLESVRADTQYF
d_call: TRBD1; v_call: TRBV6-6; clone_size: few; cdr3_length: 14; j_call: TRBJ1-2; cdr3_nt: TGTGCCAGCAAAAGACAGGGGTCCTTCTATGGCTACACCTTC; cdr3_aa: CASKRQGSFYGYTF
d_call: TRBD1; v_call: TRBV5-1; clone_size: -; cdr3_length: 14; j_call: TRBJ2-7; cdr3_nt: TGCGCCAGCAGCTTGACAGGGGGGCCCTACGAGCAGTACTTC; cdr3_aa: CASSLTGGPYEQYF
d_call: -; v_call: TRBV6-5; clone_size: -; cdr3_length: 15; j_call: TRBJ2-5; cdr3_nt: TGTGCCAGCAGTTACTCGGGGGACTCCCGAGAGACCCAGTACTTC; cdr3_aa: CASSYSGDSRETQYF
d_call: TRBD1; v_call: TRBV18; clone_size: -; cdr3_length: 14; j_call: TRBJ2-7; cdr3_nt: TGTGCCAGCTCACCACGACAGGGGGCAGGCGAGCAGTACTTC; cdr3_aa: CASSPRQGAGEQYF
d_call: TRBD1; v_call: TRBV7-2; clone_size: few; cdr3_length: 15; j_call: TRBJ1-5; cdr3_nt: TGTGCCAGCAGCTTAGGGGACAGACGGGGTCAGCCCCAGCATTTT; cdr3_aa: CASSLGDRRGQPQHF
d_call: TRBD1; v_call: TRBV29-1; clone_size: few; cdr3_length: 15; j_call: TRBJ1-2; cdr3_nt: TGCAGCGTTGAAGATCTGGCCAGGGGGTTGGGTGGCTACACCTTC; cdr3_aa: CSVEDLARGLGGYTF
d_call: TRBD2; v_call: TRBV7-9; clone_size: -; cdr3_length: 14; j_call: TRBJ2-1; cdr3_nt: TGTGCCAGCAGCTTAACAGCGGGGGAGGCTGAGCAGTTCTTC; cdr3_aa: CASSLTAGEAEQFF
d_call: -; v_call: TRBV27; clone_size: -; cdr3_length: 15; j_call: TRBJ2-6; cdr3_nt: TGTGCCAGCAGTTTACAGGGGAGTGGGGCCAACGTCCTGACTTTC; cdr3_aa: CASSLQGSGANVLTF
d_call: TRBD1; v_call: TRBV11-2; clone_size: -; cdr3_length: 13; j_call: TRBJ2-7; cdr3_nt: TGTGCCAGCAGCTTGGGGGGACAGGGCCTGCAGTACTTC; cdr3_aa: CASSLGGQGLQYF
d_call: -; v_call: TRBV5-5; clone_size: -; cdr3_length: 13; j_call: TRBJ1-5; cdr3_nt: TGTGCCAGCAGCAGGGGGGGGAATCAGCCCCAGCATTTT; cdr3_aa: CASSRGGNQPQHF
d_call: -; v_call: TRBV2; clone_size: -; cdr3_length: 14; j_call: TRBJ1-4; cdr3_nt: TGTGCCAGCAGTGACAGGGTTTTCAATGAAAAACTGTTTTTT; cdr3_aa: CASSDRVFNEKLFF
d_call: -; v_call: TRBV10-1; clone_size: few; cdr3_length: 15; j_call: TRBJ2-3; cdr3_nt: TGCGCCAGCAGTGACGGACTAACCGTCACAGATACGCAGTATTTT; cdr3_aa: CASSDGLTVTDTQYF
d_call: TRBD1; v_call: TRBV6-5; clone_size: -; cdr3_length: 15; j_call: TRBJ2-2; cdr3_nt: TGTGCCAGCAGTTCGCAGGGGGCGGTCACCGGGGAGCTGTTTTTT; cdr3_aa: CASSSQGAVTGELFF
d_call: TRBD1; v_call: TRBV5-4; clone_size: -; cdr3_length: 15; j_call: TRBJ1-4; cdr3_nt: TGTGCCAGCAGCACCGGGACAGAGAGTAATGAAAAACTGTTTTTT; cdr3_aa: CASSTGTESNEKLFF
d_call: TRBD2; v_call: TRBV4-1; clone_size: -; cdr3_length: 16; j_call: TRBJ2-3; cdr3_nt: TGCGCCAGCAGCCAAGATCTGGCGGGGGGGACAGATACGCAGTATTTT; cdr3_aa: CASSQDLAGGTDTQYF
d_call: -; v_call: TRBV6-5; clone_size: -; cdr3_length: 16; j_call: TRBJ2-7; cdr3_nt: TGTGCCAGCAGTTACTCCTTCCAGGGGGGAACCTACGAGCAGTACTTC; cdr3_aa: CASSYSFQGGTYEQYF
d_call: TRBD2; v_call: TRBV6-1; clone_size: -; cdr3_length: 14; j_call: TRBJ2-3; cdr3_nt: TGTGCCAGCAGTTTAGCGGGGGGGCGGGATACGCAGTATTTT; cdr3_aa: CASSLAGGRDTQYF
d_call: TRBD2; v_call: TRBV5-4; clone_size: -; cdr3_length: 15; j_call: TRBJ2-1; cdr3_nt: TGTGCCAGCAGCTTGGCCAGCGGGGGGGCAGGTGAGCAGTTCTTC; cdr3_aa: CASSLASGGAGEQFF
d_call: TRBD1; v_call: TRBV11-2; clone_size: -; cdr3_length: 15; j_call: TRBJ1-3; cdr3_nt: TGTGCCAGCAGCCGCAGACAGGGCACTGGAAACACCATATATTTT; cdr3_aa: CASSRRQGTGNTIYF
d_call: -; v_call: TRBV11-2; clone_size: -; cdr3_length: 16; j_call: TRBJ2-3; cdr3_nt: TGTGCCAGCAGCATCCGGGACAACCGACGCACAGATACGCAGTATTTT; cdr3_aa: CASSIRDNRRTDTQYF
d_call: -; v_call: TRBV6-1; clone_size: -; cdr3_length: 14; j_call: TRBJ1-2; cdr3_nt: TGTGCCAGCAGTGAAGTCGGAGGGGAAACTGGCTACACCTTC; cdr3_aa: CASSEVGGETGYTF
d_call: TRBD2; v_call: TRBV13; clone_size: -; cdr3_length: 16; j_call: TRBJ2-7; cdr3_nt: TGTGCCAGCACCACCACACCGGGGGGGCGGTTGGTCGAGCAGTACTTC; cdr3_aa: CASTTTPGGRLVEQYF